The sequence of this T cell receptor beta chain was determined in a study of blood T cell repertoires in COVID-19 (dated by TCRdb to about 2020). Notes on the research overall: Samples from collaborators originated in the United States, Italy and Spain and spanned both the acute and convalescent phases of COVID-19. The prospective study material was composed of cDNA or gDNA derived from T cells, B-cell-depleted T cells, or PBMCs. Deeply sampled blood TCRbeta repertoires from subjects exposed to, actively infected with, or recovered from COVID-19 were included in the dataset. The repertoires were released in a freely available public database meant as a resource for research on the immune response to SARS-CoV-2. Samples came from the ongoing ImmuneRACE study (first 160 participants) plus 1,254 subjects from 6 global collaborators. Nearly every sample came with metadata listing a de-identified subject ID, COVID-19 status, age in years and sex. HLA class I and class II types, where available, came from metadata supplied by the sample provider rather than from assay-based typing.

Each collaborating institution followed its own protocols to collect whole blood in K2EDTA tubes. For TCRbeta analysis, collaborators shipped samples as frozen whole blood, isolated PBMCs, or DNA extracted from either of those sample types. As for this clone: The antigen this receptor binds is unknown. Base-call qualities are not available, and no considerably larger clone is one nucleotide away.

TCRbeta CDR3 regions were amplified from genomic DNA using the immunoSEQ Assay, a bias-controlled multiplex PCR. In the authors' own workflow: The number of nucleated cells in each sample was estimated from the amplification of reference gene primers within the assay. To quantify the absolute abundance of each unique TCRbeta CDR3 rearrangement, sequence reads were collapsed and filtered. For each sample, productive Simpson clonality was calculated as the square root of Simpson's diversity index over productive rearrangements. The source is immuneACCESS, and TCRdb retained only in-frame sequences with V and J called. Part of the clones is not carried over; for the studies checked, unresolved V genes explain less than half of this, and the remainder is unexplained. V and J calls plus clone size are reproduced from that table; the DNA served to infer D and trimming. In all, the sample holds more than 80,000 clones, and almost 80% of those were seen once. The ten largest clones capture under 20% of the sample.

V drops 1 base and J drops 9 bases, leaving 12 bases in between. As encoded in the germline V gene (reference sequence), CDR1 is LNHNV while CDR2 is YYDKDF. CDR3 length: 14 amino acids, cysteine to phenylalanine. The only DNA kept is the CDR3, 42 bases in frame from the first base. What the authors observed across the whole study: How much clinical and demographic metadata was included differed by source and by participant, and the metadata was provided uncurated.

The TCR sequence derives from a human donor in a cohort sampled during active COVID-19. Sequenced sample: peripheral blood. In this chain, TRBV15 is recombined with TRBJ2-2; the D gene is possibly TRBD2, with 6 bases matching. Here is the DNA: TGTGCCACCAGCAGAGGGACTACCTTGAGGGAGCTGTTTTTT. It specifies CATSRGTTLRELFF.